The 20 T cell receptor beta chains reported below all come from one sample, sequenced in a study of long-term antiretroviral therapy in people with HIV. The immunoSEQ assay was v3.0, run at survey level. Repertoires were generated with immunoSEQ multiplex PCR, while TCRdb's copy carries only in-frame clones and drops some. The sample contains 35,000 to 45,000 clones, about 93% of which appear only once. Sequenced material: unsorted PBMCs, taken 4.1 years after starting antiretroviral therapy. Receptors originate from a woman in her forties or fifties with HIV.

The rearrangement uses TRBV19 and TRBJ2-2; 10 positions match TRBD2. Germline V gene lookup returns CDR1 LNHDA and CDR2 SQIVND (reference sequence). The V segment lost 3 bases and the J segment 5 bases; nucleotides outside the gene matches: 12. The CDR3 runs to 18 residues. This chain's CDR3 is CASSIPSTSGVGTGELFF. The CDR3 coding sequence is TGTGCCAGTAGTATCCCGAGCACTAGCGGGGTTGGGACCGGGGAGCTGTTTTTT. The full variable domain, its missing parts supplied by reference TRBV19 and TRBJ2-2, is DGGITQSPKYLFRKEGQNVTLSCEQNLNHDAMYWYRQDPGQGLRLIYYSQIVNDFQKGDIAEGYSVSREKKESFPLTVTSAQKNPTAFYLCASSIPSTSGVGTGELFFGEGSRLTVL.

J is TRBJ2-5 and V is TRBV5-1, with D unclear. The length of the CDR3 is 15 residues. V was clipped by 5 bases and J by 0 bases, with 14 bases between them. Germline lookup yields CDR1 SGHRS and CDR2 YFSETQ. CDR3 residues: CASSPSDPDQETQYF. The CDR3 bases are TGCGCCAGCAGTCCCTCGGACCCTGACCAAGAGACCCAGTACTTC.

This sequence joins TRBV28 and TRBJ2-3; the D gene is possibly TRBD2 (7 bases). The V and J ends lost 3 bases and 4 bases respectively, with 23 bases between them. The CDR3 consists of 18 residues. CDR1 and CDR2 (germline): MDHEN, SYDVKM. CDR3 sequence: CASSFVPRGGTIPDTQYF. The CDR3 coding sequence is TGTGCCAGCAGTTTCGTACCGAGGGGGGGGACGATCCCAGATACGCAGTATTTT.

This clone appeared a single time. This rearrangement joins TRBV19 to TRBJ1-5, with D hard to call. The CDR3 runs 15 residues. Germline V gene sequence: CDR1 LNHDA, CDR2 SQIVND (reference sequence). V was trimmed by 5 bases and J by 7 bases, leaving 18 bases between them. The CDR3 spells CASSLLEGRWQPQHF. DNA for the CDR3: TGTGCCAGTAGTTTGCTGGAGGGTCGATGGCAGCCCCAGCATTTT.

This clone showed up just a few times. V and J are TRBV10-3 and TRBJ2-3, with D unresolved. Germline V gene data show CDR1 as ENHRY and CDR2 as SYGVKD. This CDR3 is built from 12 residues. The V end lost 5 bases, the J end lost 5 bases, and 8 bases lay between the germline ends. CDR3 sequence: CAISLAGDTQYF. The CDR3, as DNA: TGTGCCATCAGTCTGGCTGGAGATACGCAGTATTTT.

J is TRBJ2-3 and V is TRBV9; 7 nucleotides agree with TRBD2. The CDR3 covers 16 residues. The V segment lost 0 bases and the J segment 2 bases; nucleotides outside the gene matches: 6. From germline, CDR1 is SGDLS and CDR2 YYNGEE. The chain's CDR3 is CASSVDLGDYTDTQYF. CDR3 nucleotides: TGTGCCAGCAGCGTAGACCTTGGGGACTACACAGATACGCAGTATTTT. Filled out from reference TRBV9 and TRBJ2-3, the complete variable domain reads DSGVTQTPKHLITATGQRVTLRCSPRSGDLSVYWYQQSLDQGLQFLIQYYNGEERAKGNILERFSAQQFPDLHSELNLSSLELGDSALYFCASSVDLGDYTDTQYFGPGTRLTVL.

The CDR3 bases are TGTGCCAGCAGTGTTGGGGCTGGGAGCACTGAAGCTTTCTTT. It is translated as CASSVGAGSTEAFF. The chain links TRBV2 to TRBJ1-1; the D gene is possibly TRBD1 (5 bases). Deletions cut 4 bases from V and 4 bases from J, with 13 bases between. From germline, CDR1 is SNHLY and CDR2 FYNNEI. This CDR3 spans 14 amino acids. Drawing the rest from reference TRBV2 and TRBJ1-1, the complete variable domain is EPEVTQTPSHQVTQMGQEVILRCVPISNHLYFYWYRQILGQKVEFLVSFYNNEISEKSEIFDDQFSVERPDGSNFTLKIRSTKLEDSAMYFCASSVGAGSTEAFFGQGTRLTVV.

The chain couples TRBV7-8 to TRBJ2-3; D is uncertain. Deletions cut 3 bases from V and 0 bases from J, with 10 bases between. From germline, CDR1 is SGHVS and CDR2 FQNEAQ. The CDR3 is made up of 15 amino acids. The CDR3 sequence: CASSLRTLSTDTQYF. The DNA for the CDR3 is TGTGCCAGCAGCTTGAGAACTTTAAGCACAGATACGCAGTATTTT.

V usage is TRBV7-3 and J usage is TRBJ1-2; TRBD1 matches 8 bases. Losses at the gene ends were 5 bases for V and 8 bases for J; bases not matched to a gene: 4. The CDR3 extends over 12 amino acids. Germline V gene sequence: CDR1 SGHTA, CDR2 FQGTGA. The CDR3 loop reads CASSRDRLGYTF. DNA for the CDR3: TGTGCCAGCAGCCGGGACAGGTTGGGCTACACCTTC.

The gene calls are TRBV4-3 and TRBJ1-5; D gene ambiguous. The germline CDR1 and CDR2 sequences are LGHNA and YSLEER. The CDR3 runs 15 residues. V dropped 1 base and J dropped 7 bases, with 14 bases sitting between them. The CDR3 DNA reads TGCGCCAGCAGCCAAGGGGCCACTTTGAGCCAGCCCCAGCATTTT. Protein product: CASSQGATLSQPQHF.

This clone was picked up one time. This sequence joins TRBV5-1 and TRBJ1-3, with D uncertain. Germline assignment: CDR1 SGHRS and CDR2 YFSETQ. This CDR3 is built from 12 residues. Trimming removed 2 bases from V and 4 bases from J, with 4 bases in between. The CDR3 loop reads CASSFEGNTIYF. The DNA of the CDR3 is TGCGCCAGCAGCTTTGAGGGAAACACCATATATTTT.

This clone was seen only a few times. The CDR3 DNA sequence: TGCGCCAGCAGCTTGGACGGGGCGGGAAACACCGGGGAGCTGTTTTTT. Translated, it gives CASSLDGAGNTGELFF. The gene calls are TRBV5-1 and TRBJ2-2; a possible D gene is TRBD2 (6 bases). This CDR3 spans 16 amino acids. Germline V gives CDR1 SGHRS, CDR2 YFSETQ. V lost 0 bases to trimming and J lost 2 bases, with 11 bases between them.

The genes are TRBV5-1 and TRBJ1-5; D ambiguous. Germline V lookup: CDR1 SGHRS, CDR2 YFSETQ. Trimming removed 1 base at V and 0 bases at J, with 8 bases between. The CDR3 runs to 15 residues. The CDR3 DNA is TGCGCCAGCAGCTTGAACGGGAATAGCAATCAGCCCCAGCATTTT. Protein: CASSLNGNSNQPQHF. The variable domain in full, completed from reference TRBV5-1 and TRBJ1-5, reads KAGVTQTPRYLIKTRGQQVTLSCSPISGHRSVSWYQQTPGQGLQFLFEYFSETQRNKGNFPGRFSGRQFSNSRSEMNVSTLELGDSALYLCASSLNGNSNQPQHFGDGTRLSIL.

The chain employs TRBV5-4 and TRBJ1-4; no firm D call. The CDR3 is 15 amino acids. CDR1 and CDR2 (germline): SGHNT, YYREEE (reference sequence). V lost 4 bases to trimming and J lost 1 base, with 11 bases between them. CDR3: CASSHPSGTNEKLFF. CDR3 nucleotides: TGTGCCAGCAGCCATCCTTCGGGAACTAATGAAAAACTGTTTTTT.

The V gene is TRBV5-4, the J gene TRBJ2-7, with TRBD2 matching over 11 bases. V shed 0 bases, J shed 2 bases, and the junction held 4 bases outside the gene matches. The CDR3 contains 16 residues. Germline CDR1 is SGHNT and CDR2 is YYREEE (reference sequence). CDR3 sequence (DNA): TGTGCCAGCAGCTTGGGAGGACTAGCGGGCCCCTACGAGCAGTACTTC. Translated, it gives CASSLGGLAGPYEQYF.

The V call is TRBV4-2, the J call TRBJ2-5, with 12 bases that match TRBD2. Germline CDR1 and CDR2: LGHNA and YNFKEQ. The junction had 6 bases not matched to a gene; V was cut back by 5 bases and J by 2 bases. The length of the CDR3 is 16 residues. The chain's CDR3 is CASSKLAGGRQETQYF. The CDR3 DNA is TGTGCCAGCAGCAAACTAGCGGGGGGAAGGCAAGAGACCCAGTACTTC.

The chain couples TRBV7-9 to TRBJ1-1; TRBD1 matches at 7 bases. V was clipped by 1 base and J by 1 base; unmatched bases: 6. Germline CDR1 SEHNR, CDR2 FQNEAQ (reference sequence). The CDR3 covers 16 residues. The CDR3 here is CASSLEIGTANTEAFF. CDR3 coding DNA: TGTGCCAGCAGCTTAGAAATCGGGACAGCGAACACTGAAGCTTTCTTT.

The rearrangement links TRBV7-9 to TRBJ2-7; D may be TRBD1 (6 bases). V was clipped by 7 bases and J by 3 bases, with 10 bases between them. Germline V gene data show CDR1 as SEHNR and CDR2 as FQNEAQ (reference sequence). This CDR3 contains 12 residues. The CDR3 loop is CASTRGDYEQYF. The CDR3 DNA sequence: TGTGCCAGCACCAGGGGAGACTACGAGCAGTACTTC.

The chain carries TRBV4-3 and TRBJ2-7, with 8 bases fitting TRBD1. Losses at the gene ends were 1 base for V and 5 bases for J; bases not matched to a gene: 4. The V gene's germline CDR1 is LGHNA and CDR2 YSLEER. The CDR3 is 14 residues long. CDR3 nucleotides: TGCGCCAGCAGCCAAGTTGCAGGGGGCCACGAGCAGTACTTC. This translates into CASSQVAGGHEQYF.

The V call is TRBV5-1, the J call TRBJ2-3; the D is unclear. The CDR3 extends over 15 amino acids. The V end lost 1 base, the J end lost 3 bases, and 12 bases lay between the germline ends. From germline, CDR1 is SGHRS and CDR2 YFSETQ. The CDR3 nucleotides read TGCGCCAGCAGCTTGACTAACTTAAGGACAGATACGCAGTATTTT. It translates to CASSLTNLRTDTQYF.